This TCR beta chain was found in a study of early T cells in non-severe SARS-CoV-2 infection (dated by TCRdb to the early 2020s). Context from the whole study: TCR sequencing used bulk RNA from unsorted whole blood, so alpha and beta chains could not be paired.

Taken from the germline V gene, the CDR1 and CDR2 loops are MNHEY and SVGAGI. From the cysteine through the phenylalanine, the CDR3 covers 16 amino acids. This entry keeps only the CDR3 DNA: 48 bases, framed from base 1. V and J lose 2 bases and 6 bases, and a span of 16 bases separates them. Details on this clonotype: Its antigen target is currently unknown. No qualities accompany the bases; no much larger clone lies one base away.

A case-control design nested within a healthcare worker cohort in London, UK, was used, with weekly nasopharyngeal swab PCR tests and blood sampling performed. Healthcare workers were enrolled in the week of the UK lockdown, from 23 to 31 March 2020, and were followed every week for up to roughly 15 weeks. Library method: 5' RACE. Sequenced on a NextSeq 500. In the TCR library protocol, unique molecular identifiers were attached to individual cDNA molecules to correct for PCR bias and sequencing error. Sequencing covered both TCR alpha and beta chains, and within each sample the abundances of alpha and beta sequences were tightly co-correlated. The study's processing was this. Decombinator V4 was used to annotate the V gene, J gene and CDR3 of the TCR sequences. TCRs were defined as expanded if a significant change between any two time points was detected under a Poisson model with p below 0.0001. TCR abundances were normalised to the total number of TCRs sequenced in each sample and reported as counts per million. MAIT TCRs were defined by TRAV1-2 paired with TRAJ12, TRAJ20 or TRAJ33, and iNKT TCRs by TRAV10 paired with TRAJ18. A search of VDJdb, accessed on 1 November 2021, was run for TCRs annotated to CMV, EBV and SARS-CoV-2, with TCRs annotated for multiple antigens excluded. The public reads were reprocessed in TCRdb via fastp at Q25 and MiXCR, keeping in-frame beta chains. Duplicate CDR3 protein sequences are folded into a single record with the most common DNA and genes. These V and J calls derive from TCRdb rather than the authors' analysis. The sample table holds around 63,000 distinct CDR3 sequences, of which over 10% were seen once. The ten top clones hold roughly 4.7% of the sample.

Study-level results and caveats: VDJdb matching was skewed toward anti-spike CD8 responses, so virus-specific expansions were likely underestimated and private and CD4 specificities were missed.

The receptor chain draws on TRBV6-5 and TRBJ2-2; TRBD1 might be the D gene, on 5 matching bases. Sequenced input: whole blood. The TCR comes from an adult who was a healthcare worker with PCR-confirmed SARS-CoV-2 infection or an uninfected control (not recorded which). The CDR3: CASSYVGANRAGELFF. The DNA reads TGTGCCAGCAGTTACGTAGGGGCGAACCGCGCCGGGGAGCTGTTTTTT.